The T cell receptor beta chain under discussion was sequenced for a study of blood T cell repertoires in COVID-19. Across the whole study: Specimens from acute and convalescent COVID-19 originated in the United States, Italy and Spain. PBMCs, B-cell-depleted T cells, or T cells provided the cDNA or gDNA that made up the material.

Authors' methods: How many nucleated cells were present was estimated from reference gene primer amplification. Sequenced by immunoSEQ multiplex PCR; TCRdb stores in-frame clones only, minus some. V and J calls plus clone size are reproduced from that table; the DNA served to infer D and trimming. The sample includes roughly 150,000 clones, around 82% of them seen just once. V shed 4 bases and J shed 2 bases, with 12 bases lying between them. This CDR3 region has 14 residues. Germline lookup yields CDR1 SGHDT and CDR2 YYEEEE. The TCR was taken from a woman at least 80 years old with acute or convalescent COVID-19. Input material: peripheral blood. This rearrangement joins TRBV5-6 to TRBJ2-5, with D hard to call. The CDR3 sequence is CASSVRSIQETQYF. CDR3 in DNA: TGTGCCAGCAGCGTCCGGTCGATACAAGAGACCCAGTACTTC.